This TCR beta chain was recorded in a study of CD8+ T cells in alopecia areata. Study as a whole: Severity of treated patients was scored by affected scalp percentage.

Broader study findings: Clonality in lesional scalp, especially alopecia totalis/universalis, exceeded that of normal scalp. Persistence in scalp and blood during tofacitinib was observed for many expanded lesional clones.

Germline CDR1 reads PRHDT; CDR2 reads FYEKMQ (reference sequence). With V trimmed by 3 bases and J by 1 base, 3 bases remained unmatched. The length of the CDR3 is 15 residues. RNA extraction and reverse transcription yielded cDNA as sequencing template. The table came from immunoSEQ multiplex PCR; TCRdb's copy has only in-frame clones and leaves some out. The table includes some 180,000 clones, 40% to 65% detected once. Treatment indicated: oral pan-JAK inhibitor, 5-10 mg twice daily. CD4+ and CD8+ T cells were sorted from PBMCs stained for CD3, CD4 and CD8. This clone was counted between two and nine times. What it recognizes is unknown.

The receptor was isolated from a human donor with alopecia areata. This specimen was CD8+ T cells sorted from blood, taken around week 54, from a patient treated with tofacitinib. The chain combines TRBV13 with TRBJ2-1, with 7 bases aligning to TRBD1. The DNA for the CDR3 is TGTGCCAGCAGCTTCCAGGGGGAATCCTACAATGAGCAGTTCTTC. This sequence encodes CASSFQGESYNEQFF.